The text below deals with one T cell receptor beta chain. Its specificity is unknown. UMI-tagged TRB cDNA libraries were built via 5' RACE. TCRdb reprocessed the 5' RACE reads and keeps a single row for each CDR3 protein, giving no DNA. This table holds about 90,000 distinct CDR3 sequences. The germline V gene has CDR1 LNHNV and CDR2 YYDKDF (reference sequence). The CDR3 covers 13 residues. This specimen belongs to a study of CXCR3-negative and CXCR3-positive naive CD8 T cells. Overall study: Each library gave roughly 1.6 +/- 0.3 million of about 140 million TRB reads.

Whole-study findings and limits: Naive CXCR3-positive and CXCR3-negative cells shared TRBV-TRBJ usage; memory cells diverged.

The chain couples TRBV15 to TRBJ2-5. The sample taken for sequencing was naive CXCR3- CD8+ T cells from blood. This sample's subset: CD45RO-CCR7+CD27+CD95- naive CD8+ T cells lacking CXCR3 (TNR3-). This clonotype was sampled from a human donor in good health. Some clones in this sample may be carry-over from other donors' samples. The CDR3: CATSRAAQETQYF.